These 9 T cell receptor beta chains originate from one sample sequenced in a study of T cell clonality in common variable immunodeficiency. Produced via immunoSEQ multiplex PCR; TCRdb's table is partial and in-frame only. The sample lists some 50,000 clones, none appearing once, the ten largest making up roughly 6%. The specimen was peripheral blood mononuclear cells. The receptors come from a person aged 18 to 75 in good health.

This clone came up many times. The CDR3: CASSSTGGNTEAFF. CDR3 DNA (partial): TGTGCCAGCAGCTCGACCGGGGGGAACACTGAA. The chain carries TRBV7-2 and TRBJ1-1; tentatively, D is TRBD1 (5 bases). The missing CDR3 end, 3 residues past where the read stops, is filled in from the germline J gene. Germline CDR1 SGHTA, CDR2 FQGNSA. There are 14 residues in the CDR3. V lost 4 bases, J lost 1 base, and 10 bases lay in between.

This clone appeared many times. The DNA read from the CDR3 is TGTGCCAGCAGTGAACAGGAGAATCAGCCC. It encodes CASSEQENQP. The full CDR3 reads CASSEQENQPQHF. V usage is TRBV6-1 and J usage is TRBJ1-5, with no clear D. The CDR3 end falls 3 residues outside the read, so it is completed with the germline J gene. Trimming pared 2 bases from V and 4 bases from J, leaving 6 bases between. Germline-derived CDR1 and CDR2 are MNHNS and SASEGT. The CDR3 spans 13 residues.

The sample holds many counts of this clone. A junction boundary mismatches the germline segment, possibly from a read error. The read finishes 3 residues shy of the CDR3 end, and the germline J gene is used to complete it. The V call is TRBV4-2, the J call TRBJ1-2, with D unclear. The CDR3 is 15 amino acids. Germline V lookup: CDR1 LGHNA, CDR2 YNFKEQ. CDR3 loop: CASSQDVGLAYGYTF. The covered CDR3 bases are TGCGCCAGCAGCCAAGATGTAGGGCTCGCCTATGGC.

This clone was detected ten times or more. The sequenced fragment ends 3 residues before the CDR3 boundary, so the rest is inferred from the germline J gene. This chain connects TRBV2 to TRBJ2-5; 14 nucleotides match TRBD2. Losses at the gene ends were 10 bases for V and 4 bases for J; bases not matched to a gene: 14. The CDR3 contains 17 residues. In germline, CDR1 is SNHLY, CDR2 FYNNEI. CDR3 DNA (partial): TGTGCCAACGGACTAGCGGGGGGCCTCCGAGTTGTAGAGACC. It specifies CANGLAGGLRVVET. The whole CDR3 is CANGLAGGLRVVETQYF. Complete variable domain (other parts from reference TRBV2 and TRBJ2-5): EPEVTQTPSHQVTQMGQEVILRCVPISNHLYFYWYRQILGQKVEFLVSFYNNEISEKSEIFDDQFSVERPDGSNFTLKIRSTKLEDSAMYFCANGLAGGLRVVETQYFGPGTRLLVL.

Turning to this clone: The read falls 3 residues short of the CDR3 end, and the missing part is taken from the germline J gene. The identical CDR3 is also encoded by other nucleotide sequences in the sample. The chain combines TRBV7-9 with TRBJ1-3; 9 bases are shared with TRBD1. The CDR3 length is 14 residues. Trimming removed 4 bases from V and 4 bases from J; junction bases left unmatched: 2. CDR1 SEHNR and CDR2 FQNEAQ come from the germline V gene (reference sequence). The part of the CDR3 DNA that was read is TGTGCCAGCAGCTCCGGACAGGGGGGAAACACC. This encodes CASSSGQGGNT. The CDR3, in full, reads CASSSGQGGNTIYF.

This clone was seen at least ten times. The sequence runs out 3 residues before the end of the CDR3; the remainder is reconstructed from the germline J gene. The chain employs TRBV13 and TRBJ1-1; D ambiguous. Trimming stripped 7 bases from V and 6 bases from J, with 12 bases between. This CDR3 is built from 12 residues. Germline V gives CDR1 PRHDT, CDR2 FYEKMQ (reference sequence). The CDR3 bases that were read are TGTGCCAGCACAGTGGTAGGGTCTGAA. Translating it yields CASTVVGSE. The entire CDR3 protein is CASTVVGSEAFF.

CDR3 DNA (partial): TGTGCCAGCAGCTGGACTAGCGGGGGGAATGAG. This codes for CASSWTSGGNE. The CDR3 in its entirety is CASSWTSGGNEQFF. The chain employs TRBV11-2 and TRBJ2-1, with 14 bases fitting TRBD2. The read halts 3 residues ahead of the CDR3 end, with the missing end drawn from the germline J gene. From germline, CDR1 is SGHAT and CDR2 FQNNGV. Trimming at V came to 4 bases and at J to 7 bases, leaving 0 bases not matched to a gene. The CDR3 contains 14 residues.

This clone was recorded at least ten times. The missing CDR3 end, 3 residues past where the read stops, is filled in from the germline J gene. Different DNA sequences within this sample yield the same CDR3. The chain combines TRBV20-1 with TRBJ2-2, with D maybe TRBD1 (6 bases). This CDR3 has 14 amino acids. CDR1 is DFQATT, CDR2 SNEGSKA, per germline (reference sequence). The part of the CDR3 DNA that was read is TGCAGTGCTAGAGACACAGGGAAACAGGTCGAG. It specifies CSARDTGKQVE. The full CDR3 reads CSARDTGKQVELFF.

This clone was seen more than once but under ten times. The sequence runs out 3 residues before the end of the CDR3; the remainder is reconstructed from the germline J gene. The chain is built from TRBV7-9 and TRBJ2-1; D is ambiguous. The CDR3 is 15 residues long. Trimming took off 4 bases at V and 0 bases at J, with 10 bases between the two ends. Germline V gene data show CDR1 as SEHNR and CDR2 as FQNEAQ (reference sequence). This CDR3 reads CASSSANSSYNEQFF. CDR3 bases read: TGTGCCAGCAGCTCCGCTAACAGCTCCTACAATGAG.